Below are 30 T cell receptor beta chains sequenced from a single sample in a study of T-cell memory formation after mild COVID-19. Using its own MiXCR run on the 5' RACE reads, TCRdb lists one record per CDR3 protein. The sample carries roughly 300,000 distinct CDR3 sequences, roughly an eighth recorded once. The sequenced material came from PBMCs or a T cell subset sorted from them (not recorded which). The receptors were sampled from a man between 18 and 35 years old who had mild COVID-19 (a few samples of this study predate the infection). Cell type and time point are not known.

In its sample, this clonotype was seen a few times. The rearrangement joins TRBV7-3 to TRBJ1-3, with D hard to call. The ends were cut back, 1 base at V and 0 bases at J, with 13 bases in the middle. The CDR3 spans 17 residues. Looked up from germline, CDR1 is SGHTA and CDR2 is FQGTGA. The chain's CDR3 is CASSLKLHSPSGNTIYF. The CDR3 coding sequence is TGTGCCAGCAGCTTAAAACTCCACTCGCCCTCTGGAAACACCATATATTTT.

This clonotype has more than one count but fewer than ten. The chain combines TRBV6-1 with TRBJ1-1, with 9 bases matching TRBD1. Germline CDR1 MNHNS, CDR2 SASEGT. This CDR3 spans 14 amino acids. V was pared by 6 bases and J by 6 bases, with 8 bases of the junction left unmatched. CDR3 DNA sequence: TGTGCCAGCAGAGACAGGGGGGAGGAAGCTGAAGCTTTCTTT. Its translation: CASRDRGEEAEAFF.

The chain joins TRBV20-1 to TRBJ2-5, with TRBD2 identical over 9 bases. V shed 2 bases, J shed 5 bases, and the junction held 9 bases outside the gene matches. The CDR3 consists of 15 residues. The germline gives CDR1 DFQATT, CDR2 SNEGSKA (reference sequence). The CDR3 nucleotides read TGCAGTGCTAGACGACCTAGCGGGGAAGGGGAGACCCAGTACTTC. Its translation is CSARRPSGEGETQYF.

The chain carries TRBV11-2 and TRBJ2-2; D ambiguous. CDR1 SGHAT and CDR2 FQNNGV come from the germline V gene. The CDR3 is 15 amino acids. V lost 5 bases and J lost 0, with 10 bases in between. The CDR3 DNA sequence: TGTGCCAGCAGCCCACGGTCAGCGAACACCGGGGAGCTGTTTTTT. Protein product: CASSPRSANTGELFF. Supplemented by reference TRBV11-2 and TRBJ2-2, the full variable domain reads EAGVAQSPRYKIIEKRQSVAFWCNPISGHATLYWYQQILGQGPKLLIQFQNNGVVDDSQLPKDRFSAERLKGVDSTLKIQPAKLEDSAVYLCASSPRSANTGELFFGEGSRLTVL.

The V and J genes are TRBV20-1 and TRBJ2-7; D unresolved. V lost 3 bases, J lost 2 bases, and 11 bases lay in between. The germline V gene encodes CDR1 DFQATT and CDR2 SNEGSKA (reference sequence). The CDR3 spans 13 residues. CDR3 in amino acids: CSARKAFPYEQYV. CDR3 DNA sequence: TGCAGTGCTAGGAAGGCGTTCCCCTACGAGCAGTACGTC.

The chain has TRBV10-3 and TRBJ2-7; no firm D call. Germline lookup yields CDR1 ENHRY and CDR2 SYGVKD. The CDR3 extends over 13 amino acids. The V gene lost 6 bases and the J gene lost 3 bases, with 12 bases spanning the gap. The CDR3 spells CAISAPGDYEQYV. The DNA of the CDR3 is TGTGCCATCAGCGCCCCGGGTGACTACGAGCAGTACGTC.

The chain is built from TRBV20-1 and TRBJ1-1, with D hard to call. The CDR3 length is 15 residues. Per germline, CDR1 DFQATT and CDR2 SNEGSKA (reference sequence). Trimming removed 0 bases at V and 10 bases at J, with 21 bases between. CDR3 DNA: TGCAGTGCTAGAGAGCCCCGGGCAGCCTGGTCCGGAGCTTTCTTT. It encodes CSAREPRAAWSGAFF.

The V call is TRBV20-1, the J call TRBJ2-7, with 7 bases fitting TRBD1. The CDR3 consists of 14 residues. V dropped 5 bases and J dropped 5; count of bases not matched to a gene: 12. The V gene's germline CDR1 is DFQATT and CDR2 SNEGSKA (reference sequence). Here the CDR3 reads CSAGQPQGYDEQYV. The DNA of the CDR3 is TGCAGTGCTGGTCAGCCACAGGGGTACGACGAGCAGTACGTC.

The chain employs TRBV12-3 or TRBV12-4 and TRBJ2-6, with 9 bases that match TRBD1. Unmatched junction bases numbered 5, after V lost 5 bases and J lost 0 bases. There are 17 residues in the CDR3. The CDR3 nucleotides read TGTGCCAGCAGTGCCTGGACAGGGGCCTCTGGGGCCAACGTCCTGACTTTC. It yields the protein CASSAWTGASGANVLTF.

V usage is TRBV20-1 and J usage is TRBJ2-7, with D possibly TRBD2 on 5 matching bases. Per the germline V gene, CDR1 is DFQATT and CDR2 is SNEGSKA (reference sequence). This CDR3 is 13 amino acids long. Trimming removed 6 bases from V and 5 bases from J, with 17 bases in between. Here the CDR3 reads CSAGLPRIHEQYF. The CDR3 DNA is TGCAGTGCCGGACTCCCAAGGATCCACGAGCAGTACTTC.

This clonotype was detected only a few times. The chain recombines TRBV5-1 with TRBJ2-7; tentatively, D is TRBD2 (6 bases). CDR3 length: 14 amino acids. Germline-derived CDR1 and CDR2 are SGHRS and YFSETQ. Trimming shortened V by 2 bases and J by 3 bases, and 12 bases separated the two germline ends. In DNA form, the CDR3 reads TGCGCCAGCAGCTTTGGGGGGTACTACTACGAGCAGTACTTC. Encoded protein: CASSFGGYYYEQYF.

This clonotype occurred many times. The V and J genes are TRBV28 and TRBJ1-6; D possibly corresponds to TRBD1 (5 bases). CDR1 and CDR2 from the germline V gene are MDHEN and SYDVKM. Between the trimmed V and J ends, which lost 3 bases and 7 bases, there was a span of 16 bases. CDR3 length: 16 residues. CDR3 region: CASSFLGGGENSPLHF. CDR3 DNA sequence: TGTGCCAGCAGTTTTCTCGGGGGAGGTGAGAATTCACCCCTCCACTTT.

This clonotype came up once. The chain combines TRBV4-2 with TRBJ2-1, with 7 positions matching TRBD2. The CDR3 has 16 residues. V lost 1 base and J lost 6; bases outside the gene matches: 9. Germline V gene sequence: CDR1 LGHNA, CDR2 YNFKEQ. CDR3 nucleotide sequence: TGTGCCAGCAGCCAAGTAGGGGACTACATTTTCAATGAGCAGTTCTTC. This gives the protein CASSQVGDYIFNEQFF.

This clonotype was seen a few times. The chain carries TRBV15 and TRBJ2-3; maybe TRBD2 (5 bases). Germline values: CDR1 LNHNV, CDR2 YYDKDF (reference sequence). The CDR3 is 15 residues long. Trimming took 5 bases from V and 1 from J, leaving 13 bases between them. The DNA for the CDR3 is TGTGCCACCAGCGCCGAGTGGGGAGGCACAGATACGCAGTATTTT. The encoded protein is CATSAEWGGTDTQYF.

This clonotype came up many times. This CDR3 reads CASSHHWRGGLADTQYF. In nucleotides, the CDR3 is TGTGCCAGCAGTCACCACTGGCGGGGGGGCCTTGCAGATACGCAGTATTTT. This chain uses TRBV12-3 or TRBV12-4 with TRBJ2-3, with 9 bases matching TRBD2. V lost 5 bases, J lost 4 bases, and 13 bases stayed unmatched. The CDR3 runs to 17 residues.

This clonotype was picked up many times. The chain links TRBV7-9 to TRBJ1-1; 12 nucleotides agree with TRBD1. Trimming took 3 bases from V and 5 from J; bases not matched to a gene: 10. CDR3 size: 17 residues. CDR1 and CDR2 from the germline V gene are SEHNR and FQNEAQ (reference sequence). The CDR3 nucleotides read TGTGCCAGCAGCTTCGGACCGGGACAGGGGGCTGAGACTGAAGCTTTCTTT. The encoded protein is CASSFGPGQGAETEAFF. Full variable domain (remainder filled in from reference TRBV7-9 and TRBJ1-1): DTGVSQNPRHKITKRGQNVTFRCDPISEHNRLYWYRQTLGQGPEFLTYFQNEAQLEKSRLLSDRFSAERPKGSFSTLEIQRTEQGDSAMYLCASSFGPGQGAETEAFFGQGTRLTVV.

This clonotype was observed a few times. V is TRBV18 and J is TRBJ1-5, with D possibly TRBD1 on 5 matching bases. The CDR3 runs 14 residues. Germline V gene data show CDR1 as KGHSH and CDR2 as LQKENI. V was shortened by 3 bases and J by 7 bases, with 13 bases between the two germline ends. This CDR3 is CASSPQGFDQPQHF. CDR3 DNA sequence: TGTGCCAGCTCACCGCAGGGTTTCGACCAGCCCCAGCATTTT. The whole variable domain, remainder taken from reference TRBV18 and TRBJ1-5, is NAGVMQNPRHLVRRRGQEARLRCSPMKGHSHVYWYRQLPEEGLKFMVYLQKENIIDESGMPKERFSAEFPKEGPSILRIQQVVRGDSAAYFCASSPQGFDQPQHFGDGTRLSIL.

This clonotype was seen many times. The gene calls are TRBV5-1 and TRBJ2-7; the D gene is possibly TRBD1 (6 bases). The CDR3 contains 15 residues. Germline CDR1 is SGHRS and CDR2 is YFSETQ. V lost 0 bases, J lost 3 bases, and 13 bases lay in between. CDR3 amino acids: CASSLGARGHYEQYF. The CDR3 DNA reads as TGCGCCAGCAGCTTGGGGGCCAGGGGCCACTACGAGCAGTACTTC.

The chain links TRBV5-1 to TRBJ2-1; D possibly corresponds to TRBD1 (8 bases). The CDR3 covers 16 residues. Germline CDR1 and CDR2: SGHRS and YFSETQ. The V gene lost 4 bases and the J gene lost 7 bases, with 21 bases spanning the gap. This CDR3 reads CASSQPGGQGGNEQFF. CDR3 nucleotide sequence: TGCGCCAGCAGCCAGCCGGGTGGACAGGGAGGGAATGAGCAGTTCTTC. The variable domain in full, completed from reference TRBV5-1 and TRBJ2-1, reads KAGVTQTPRYLIKTRGQQVTLSCSPISGHRSVSWYQQTPGQGLQFLFEYFSETQRNKGNFPGRFSGRQFSNSRSEMNVSTLELGDSALYLCASSQPGGQGGNEQFFGPGTRLTVL.

This clonotype was observed many times. In DNA, the CDR3 is TGTGCCAGCAGCCTCGAATGGACAGGGTACTACGAGCAGTACTTC. Its protein is CASSLEWTGYYEQYF. The chain couples TRBV7-2 to TRBJ2-7; TRBD1 matches 8 bases. The CDR3 runs to 15 residues. Per germline, CDR1 SGHTA and CDR2 FQGNSA. Unmatched junction bases numbered 9, after V lost 5 bases and J lost 3 bases. Full variable domain (rest looked up from reference TRBV7-2 and TRBJ2-7): GAGVSQSPSNKVTEKGKDVELRCDPISGHTALYWYRQSLGQGLEFLIYFQGNSAPDKSGLPSDRFSAERTGGSVSTLTIQRTQQEDSAVYLCASSLEWTGYYEQYFGPGTRLTVT.

This clonotype was detected only once. V and J are TRBV6-1 and TRBJ2-1; 7 nucleotides match TRBD2. Per the germline V gene, CDR1 is MNHNS and CDR2 is SASEGT. The CDR3 length is 14 residues. The V and J ends lost 3 bases and 7 bases, in that order; junction bases with no gene match: 6. The CDR3 is CASSEIAGVNEQFF. The DNA for the CDR3 is TGTGCCAGCAGTGAGATCGCGGGGGTGAATGAGCAGTTCTTC.

The chain couples TRBV9 to TRBJ2-6, with D possibly matching TRBD1 (5 bases). Germline V gives CDR1 SGDLS, CDR2 YYNGEE. Trimming pared 2 bases from V and 6 bases from J, leaving 24 bases between. The CDR3 length is 19 residues. The CDR3 reads CASSVNPGARSVEANVLTF. The CDR3 DNA reads TGTGCCAGCAGCGTCAATCCTGGGGCCCGCTCTGTCGAGGCCAACGTCCTGACTTTC.

The chain links TRBV11-2 to TRBJ2-7; 7 bases agree with TRBD2. This CDR3 has 13 amino acids. Germline CDR1 reads SGHAT; CDR2 reads FQNNGV. CDR3 amino acids: CATSRGVGYEQYV. The CDR3 coding sequence is TGTGCGACGTCCCGGGGGGTCGGGTACGAGCAGTACGTC.

This clonotype was counted only a few times. This chain links TRBV10-1 with TRBJ1-3; possibly TRBD1 for D (6 bases). Germline lookup yields CDR1 WNHNN and CDR2 SYGVQD (reference sequence). CDR3 length equals 15 residues. Trimming left V 5 bases short and J 0 bases short, with 11 bases between. The CDR3 nucleotides are TGCGCCAGCAGTTCTGACAGGACCTCTGGAAACACCATATATTTT. Translated: CASSSDRTSGNTIYF.

This clonotype has just a few counts. The chain is built from TRBV6-2 or TRBV6-3 and TRBJ1-3, with unresolved D. The germline V and J ends were trimmed by 0 bases and 0 bases, with 3 bases remaining between them. The CDR3 is made up of 14 amino acids. The germline gives CDR1 MNHEY, CDR2 SVGEGT. CDR3 protein: CASSYSASGNTIYF. The CDR3 DNA is TGTGCCAGCAGTTACTCGGCCTCTGGAAACACCATATATTTT.

The gene calls are TRBV4-3 and TRBJ1-2; 9 nucleotides line up with TRBD1. The V and J ends lost 1 base and 7 bases, in that order; junction bases with no gene match: 4. There are 14 residues in the CDR3. Germline CDR1 and CDR2: LGHNA and YSLEER. The CDR3 coding sequence is TGCGCCAGCAGCCAAGTTTGGACAGGGGCTGGCTACACCTTC. It yields the protein CASSQVWTGAGYTF.

This clonotype was seen at least ten times. The chain recombines TRBV19 with TRBJ2-2, with D tentatively TRBD2 (6 bases). There are 15 residues in the CDR3. V lost 9 bases and J lost 2, with 16 bases in between. Germline CDR1 reads LNHDA; CDR2 reads SQIVND (reference sequence). DNA for the CDR3: TGTGCCAGCCATACGGGAGCTCTAAACACCGGGGAGCTGTTTTTT. It encodes CASHTGALNTGELFF.

The rearrangement links TRBV7-2 to TRBJ2-5; either TRBD1 or TRBD2 may fit D (5 bases each). The germline V gene encodes CDR1 SGHTA and CDR2 FQGNSA. The CDR3 runs 17 residues. Trimming took 0 bases from V and 3 from J, leaving 17 bases between them. The chain's CDR3 is CASSLALGEWGEETQYF. The CDR3, as DNA: TGTGCCAGCAGCTTAGCGCTCGGGGAATGGGGCGAAGAGACCCAGTACTTC. The variable domain in full, completed from reference TRBV7-2 and TRBJ2-5, reads GAGVSQSPSNKVTEKGKDVELRCDPISGHTALYWYRQSLGQGLEFLIYFQGNSAPDKSGLPSDRFSAERTGGSVSTLTIQRTQQEDSAVYLCASSLALGEWGEETQYFGPGTRLLVL.

This clonotype has ten or more counts. The CDR3 nucleotides read TGCGCCAGCAGCTTGGGACTCCATACGCAGTATTTT. This translates into CASSLGLHTQYF. The chain carries TRBV5-1 and TRBJ2-3; unclear D gene. The V end was cut by 0 bases, the J end by 7 bases, with 6 bases between. CDR3 size: 12 residues. Per germline, CDR1 SGHRS and CDR2 YFSETQ.

This clonotype occurred a few times. The V call is TRBV15, the J call TRBJ2-1; D remains ambiguous. The CDR3 sequence is 13 residues long. From germline, CDR1 is LNHNV and CDR2 YYDKDF (reference sequence). Trimming pared 0 bases from V and 9 bases from J, leaving 9 bases between. The CDR3 DNA reads TGTGCCACCAGCAGAGAGGGTTGGTCTGAGCAGTTCTTC. Amino acid sequence: CATSREGWSEQFF.